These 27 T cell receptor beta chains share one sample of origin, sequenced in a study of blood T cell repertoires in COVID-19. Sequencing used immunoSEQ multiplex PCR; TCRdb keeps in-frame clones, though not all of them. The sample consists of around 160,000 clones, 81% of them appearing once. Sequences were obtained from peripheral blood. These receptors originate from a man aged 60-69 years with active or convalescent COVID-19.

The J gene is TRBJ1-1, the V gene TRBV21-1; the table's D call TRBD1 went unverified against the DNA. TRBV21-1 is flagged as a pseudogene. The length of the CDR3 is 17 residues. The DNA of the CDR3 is TGTGCCAGCAGCCCAAATGGGCCCCAGGGTAAGAACACTGAAGCTTTCTTT. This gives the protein CASSPNGPQGKNTEAFF.

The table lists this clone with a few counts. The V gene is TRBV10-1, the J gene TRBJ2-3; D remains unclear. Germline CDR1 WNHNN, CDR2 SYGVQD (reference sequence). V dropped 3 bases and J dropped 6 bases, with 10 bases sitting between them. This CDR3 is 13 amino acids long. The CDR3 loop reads CASSEKSVDTQYF. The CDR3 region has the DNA TGCGCCAGCAGTGAAAAGTCGGTGGATACGCAGTATTTT.

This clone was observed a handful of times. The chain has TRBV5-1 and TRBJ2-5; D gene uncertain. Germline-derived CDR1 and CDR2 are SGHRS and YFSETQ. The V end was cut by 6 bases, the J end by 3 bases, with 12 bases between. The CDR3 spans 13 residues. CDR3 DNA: TGCGCCAGCACCTCCCTAGAGAAAGAGACCCAGTACTTC. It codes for CASTSLEKETQYF.

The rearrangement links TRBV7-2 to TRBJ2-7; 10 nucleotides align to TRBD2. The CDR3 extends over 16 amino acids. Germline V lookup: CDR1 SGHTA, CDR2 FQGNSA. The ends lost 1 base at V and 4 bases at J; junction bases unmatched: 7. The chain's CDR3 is CASSLGRAGGKYEQYF. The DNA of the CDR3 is TGTGCCAGCAGCTTAGGTAGAGCGGGGGGGAAGTACGAGCAGTACTTC.

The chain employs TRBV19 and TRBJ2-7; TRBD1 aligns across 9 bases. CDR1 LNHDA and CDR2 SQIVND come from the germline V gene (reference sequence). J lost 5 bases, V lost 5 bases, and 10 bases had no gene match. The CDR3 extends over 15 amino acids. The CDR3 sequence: CASSLTAGQGNEQYF. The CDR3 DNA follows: TGTGCCAGTAGTTTAACAGCGGGACAGGGAAACGAGCAGTACTTC.

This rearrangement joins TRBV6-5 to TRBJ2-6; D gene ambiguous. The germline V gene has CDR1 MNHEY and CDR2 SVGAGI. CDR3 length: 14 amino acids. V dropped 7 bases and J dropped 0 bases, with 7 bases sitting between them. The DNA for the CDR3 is TGTGCCAGCACGTACAACTCTGGGGCCAACGTCCTGACTTTC. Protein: CASTYNSGANVLTF.

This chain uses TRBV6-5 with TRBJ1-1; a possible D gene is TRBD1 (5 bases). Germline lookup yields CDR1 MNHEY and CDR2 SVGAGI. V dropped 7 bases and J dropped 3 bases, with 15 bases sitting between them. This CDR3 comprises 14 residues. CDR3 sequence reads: CASKGVSRYTEAFF. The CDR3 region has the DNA TGTGCCAGCAAAGGGGTCAGTAGGTACACTGAAGCTTTCTTT.

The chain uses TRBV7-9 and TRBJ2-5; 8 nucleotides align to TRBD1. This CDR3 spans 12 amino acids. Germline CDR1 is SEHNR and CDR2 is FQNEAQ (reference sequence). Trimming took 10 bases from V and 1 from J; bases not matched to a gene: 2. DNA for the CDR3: TGTGCCACCGGGACAGGCCAAGAGACCCAGTACTTC. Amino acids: CATGTGQETQYF.

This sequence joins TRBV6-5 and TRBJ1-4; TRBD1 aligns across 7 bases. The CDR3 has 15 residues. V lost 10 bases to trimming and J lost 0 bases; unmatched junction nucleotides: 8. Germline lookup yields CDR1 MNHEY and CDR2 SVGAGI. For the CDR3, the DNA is TGTGCCACCAGAGACAGGGCGACAACTAATGAAAAACTGTTTTTT. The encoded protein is CATRDRATTNEKLFF.

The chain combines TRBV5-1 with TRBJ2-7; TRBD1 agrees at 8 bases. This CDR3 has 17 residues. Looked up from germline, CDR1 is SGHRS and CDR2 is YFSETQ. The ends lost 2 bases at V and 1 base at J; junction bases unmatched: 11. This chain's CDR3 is CASSLTGQGAGSYEQYF. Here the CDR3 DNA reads TGCGCCAGCAGCTTAACGGGTCAGGGGGCAGGGTCCTACGAGCAGTACTTC. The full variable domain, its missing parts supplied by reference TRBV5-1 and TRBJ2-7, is KAGVTQTPRYLIKTRGQQVTLSCSPISGHRSVSWYQQTPGQGLQFLFEYFSETQRNKGNFPGRFSGRQFSNSRSEMNVSTLELGDSALYLCASSLTGQGAGSYEQYFGPGTRLTVT.

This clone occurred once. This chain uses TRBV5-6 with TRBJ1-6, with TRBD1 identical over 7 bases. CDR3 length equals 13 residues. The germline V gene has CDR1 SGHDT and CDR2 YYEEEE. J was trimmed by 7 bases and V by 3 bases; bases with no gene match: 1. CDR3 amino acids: CASSWDRNSPLHF. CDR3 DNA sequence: TGTGCCAGCAGCTGGGACAGAAATTCACCCCTCCACTTT.

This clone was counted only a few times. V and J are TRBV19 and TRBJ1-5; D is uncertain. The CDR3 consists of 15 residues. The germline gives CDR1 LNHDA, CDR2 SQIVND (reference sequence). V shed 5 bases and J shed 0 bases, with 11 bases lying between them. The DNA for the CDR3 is TGTGCCAGTAGTCCCTCGGACTATAGCAATCAGCCCCAGCATTTT. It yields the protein CASSPSDYSNQPQHF. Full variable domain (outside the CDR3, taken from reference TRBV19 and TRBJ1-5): DGGITQSPKYLFRKEGQNVTLSCEQNLNHDAMYWYRQDPGQGLRLIYYSQIVNDFQKGDIAEGYSVSREKKESFPLTVTSAQKNPTAFYLCASSPSDYSNQPQHFGDGTRLSIL.

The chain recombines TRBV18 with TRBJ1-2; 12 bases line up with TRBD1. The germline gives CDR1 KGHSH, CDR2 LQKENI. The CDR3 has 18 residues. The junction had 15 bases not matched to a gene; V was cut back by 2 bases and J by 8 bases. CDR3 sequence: CASSPAAVAGQGAFGYTF. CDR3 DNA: TGTGCCAGCTCACCAGCCGCGGTAGCGGGACAGGGGGCTTTCGGCTACACCTTC.

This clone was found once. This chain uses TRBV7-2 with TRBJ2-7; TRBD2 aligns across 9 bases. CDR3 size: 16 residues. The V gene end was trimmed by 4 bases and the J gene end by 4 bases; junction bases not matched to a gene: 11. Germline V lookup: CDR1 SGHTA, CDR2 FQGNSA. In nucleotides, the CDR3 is TGTGCCAGCAGCTGGGGAAGGCAGCGGGAGGTTTACGAGCAGTACTTC. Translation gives CASSWGRQREVYEQYF.

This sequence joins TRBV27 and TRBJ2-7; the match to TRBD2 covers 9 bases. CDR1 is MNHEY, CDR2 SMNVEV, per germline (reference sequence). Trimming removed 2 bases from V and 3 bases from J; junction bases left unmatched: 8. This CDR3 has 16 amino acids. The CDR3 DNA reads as TGTGCCAGCAGTTTAAGCGGGGGGTTGGGGGACTACGAGCAGTACTTC. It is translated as CASSLSGGLGDYEQYF.

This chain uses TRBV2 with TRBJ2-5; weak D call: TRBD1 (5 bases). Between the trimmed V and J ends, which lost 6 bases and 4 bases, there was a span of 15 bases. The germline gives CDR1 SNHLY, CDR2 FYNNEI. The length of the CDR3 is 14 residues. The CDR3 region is CASSQQGPRETQYF. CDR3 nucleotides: TGTGCCAGCAGCCAGCAGGGCCCCCGAGAGACCCAGTACTTC.

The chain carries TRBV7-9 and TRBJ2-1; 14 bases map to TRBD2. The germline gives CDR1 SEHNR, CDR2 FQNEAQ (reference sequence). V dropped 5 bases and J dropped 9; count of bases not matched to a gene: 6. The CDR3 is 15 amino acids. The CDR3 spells CASSAGLAGDPEQFF. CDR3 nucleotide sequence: TGTGCCAGCAGCGCGGGACTAGCGGGAGATCCTGAGCAGTTCTTC.

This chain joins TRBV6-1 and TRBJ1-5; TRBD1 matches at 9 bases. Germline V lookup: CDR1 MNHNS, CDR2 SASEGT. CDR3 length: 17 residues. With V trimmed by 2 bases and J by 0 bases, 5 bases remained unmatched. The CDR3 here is CASSERTGALSNQPQHF. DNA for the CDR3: TGTGCCAGCAGTGAACGGACAGGGGCCCTTAGCAATCAGCCCCAGCATTTT.

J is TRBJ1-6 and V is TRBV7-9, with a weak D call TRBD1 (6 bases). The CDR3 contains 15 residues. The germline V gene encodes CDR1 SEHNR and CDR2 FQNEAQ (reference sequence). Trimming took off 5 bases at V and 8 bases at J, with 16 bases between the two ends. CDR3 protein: CASSPGTIGYSPLHF. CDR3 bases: TGTGCCAGCAGCCCAGGGACAATTGGGTATTCACCCCTCCACTTT.

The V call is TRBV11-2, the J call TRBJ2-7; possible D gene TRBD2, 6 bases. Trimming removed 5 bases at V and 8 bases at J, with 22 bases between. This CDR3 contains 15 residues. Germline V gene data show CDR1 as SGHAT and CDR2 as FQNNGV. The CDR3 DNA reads TGTGCCAGCAGCCTACGGGACGGGAAGGCGGGGAAGCAGTACTTC. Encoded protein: CASSLRDGKAGKQYF. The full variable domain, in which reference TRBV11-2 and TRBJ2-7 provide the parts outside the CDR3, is EAGVAQSPRYKIIEKRQSVAFWCNPISGHATLYWYQQILGQGPKLLIQFQNNGVVDDSQLPKDRFSAERLKGVDSTLKIQPAKLEDSAVYLCASSLRDGKAGKQYFGPGTRLTVT.

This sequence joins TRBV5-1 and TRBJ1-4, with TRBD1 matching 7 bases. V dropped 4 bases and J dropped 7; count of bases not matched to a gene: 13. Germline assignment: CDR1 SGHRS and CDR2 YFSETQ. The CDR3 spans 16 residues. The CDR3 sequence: CASSDQPGQRGEKLFF. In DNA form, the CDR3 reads TGCGCCAGCAGCGATCAACCGGGACAGCGAGGTGAAAAACTGTTTTTT.

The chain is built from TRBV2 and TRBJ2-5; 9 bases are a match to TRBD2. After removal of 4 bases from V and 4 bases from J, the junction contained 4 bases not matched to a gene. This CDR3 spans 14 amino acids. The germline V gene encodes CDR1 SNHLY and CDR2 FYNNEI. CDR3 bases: TGTGCCAGCAGTGTCGCGGGAGGGGGAGAGACCCAGTACTTC. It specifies CASSVAGGGETQYF.

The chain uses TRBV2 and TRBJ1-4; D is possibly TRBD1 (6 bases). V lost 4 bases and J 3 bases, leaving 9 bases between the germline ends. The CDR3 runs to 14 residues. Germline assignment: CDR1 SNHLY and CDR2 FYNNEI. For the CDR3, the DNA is TGTGCCAGCAGTGGGCGGACAGCTAATGAAAAACTGTTTTTT. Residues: CASSGRTANEKLFF.

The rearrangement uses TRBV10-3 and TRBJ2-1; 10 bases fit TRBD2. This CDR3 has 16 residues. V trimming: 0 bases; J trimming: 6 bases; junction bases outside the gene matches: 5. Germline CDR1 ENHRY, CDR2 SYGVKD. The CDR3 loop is CAISESRGLAANEQFF. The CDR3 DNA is TGTGCCATCAGTGAGTCTCGAGGACTAGCGGCCAATGAGCAGTTCTTC.

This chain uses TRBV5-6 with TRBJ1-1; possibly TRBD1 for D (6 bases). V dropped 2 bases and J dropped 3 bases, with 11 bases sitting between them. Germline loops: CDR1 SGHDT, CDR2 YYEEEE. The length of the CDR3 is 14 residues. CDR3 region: CASSFGAGDTEAFF. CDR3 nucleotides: TGTGCCAGCAGCTTTGGAGCAGGGGACACTGAAGCTTTCTTT.

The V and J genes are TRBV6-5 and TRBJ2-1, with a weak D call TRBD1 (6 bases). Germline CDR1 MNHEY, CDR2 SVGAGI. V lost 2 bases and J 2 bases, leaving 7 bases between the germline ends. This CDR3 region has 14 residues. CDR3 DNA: TGTGCCAGCAGTTACCCAGGGGCCTACAATGAGCAGTTCTTC. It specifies CASSYPGAYNEQFF.

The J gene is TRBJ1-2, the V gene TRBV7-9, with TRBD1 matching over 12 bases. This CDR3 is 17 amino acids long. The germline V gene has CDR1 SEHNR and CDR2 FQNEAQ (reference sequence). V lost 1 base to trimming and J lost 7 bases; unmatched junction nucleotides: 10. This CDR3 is CASSLEMGQGALFGYTF. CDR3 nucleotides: TGTGCCAGCAGCTTAGAGATGGGACAGGGGGCTTTGTTTGGCTACACCTTC.